This TCR beta chain was identified during a study of T-cell reconstitution after alpha-beta-depleted transplantation in children. Notes on the study in general: At the one-year point after transplant, T-cell counts and TCRbeta diversity were found to come mostly from T cells that had been newly produced. Surviving recipient T cells and thymic progenitors underlay high day-60 TCRbeta diversity in some patients. There were reportedly several hundred expanded graft clones from which alpha-beta T cells came about two months after transplant.

Unique molecular identifiers featured in how the TCRbeta library was prepared. TCRdb used MiXCR to reprocess the PCR reads, holding one entry per CDR3 protein. The top ten clones hold less than 15% of a sample with 550,000 to 600,000 distinct CDR3 sequences, 20% to 25% of them seen once. This clonotype was picked up many times. The antigen is undetermined. Sequencing was performed on PBMCs, mostly from graft donor cells, taken 360 days after TCRalphabeta/CD19-depleted stem cell transplant. This clonotype originated in a boy under three years old who had a stem cell transplant for acute myeloid leukemia, so the T cells may come from the graft donor.

CDR3 DNA sequence: TGTGCCAGCAGCGCTTCTCCAGGGTATTACCTGAACACCGGGGAGCTGTTTTTT. Residues: CASSASPGYYLNTGELFF. The chain links TRBV7-8 to TRBJ2-2, with a possible D match to TRBD1 (5 bases). This CDR3 has 18 amino acids. V was pared by 5 bases and J by 1 base, with 20 bases between. Germline assignment: CDR1 SGHVS and CDR2 FQNEAQ.